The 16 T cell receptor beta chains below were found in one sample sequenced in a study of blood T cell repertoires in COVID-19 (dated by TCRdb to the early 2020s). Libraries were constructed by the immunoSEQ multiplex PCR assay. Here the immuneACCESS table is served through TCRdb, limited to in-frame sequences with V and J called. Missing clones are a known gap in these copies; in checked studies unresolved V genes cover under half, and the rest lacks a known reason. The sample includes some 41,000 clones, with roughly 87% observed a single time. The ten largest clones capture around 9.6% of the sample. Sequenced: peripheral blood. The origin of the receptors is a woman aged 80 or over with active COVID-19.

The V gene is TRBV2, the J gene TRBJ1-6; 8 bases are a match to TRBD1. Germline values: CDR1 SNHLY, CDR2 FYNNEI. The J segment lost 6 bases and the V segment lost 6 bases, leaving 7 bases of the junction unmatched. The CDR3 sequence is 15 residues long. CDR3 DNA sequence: TGTGCCAGCAGCGTCAGGACAGGGACTAATTCACCCCTCCACTTT. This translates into CASSVRTGTNSPLHF.

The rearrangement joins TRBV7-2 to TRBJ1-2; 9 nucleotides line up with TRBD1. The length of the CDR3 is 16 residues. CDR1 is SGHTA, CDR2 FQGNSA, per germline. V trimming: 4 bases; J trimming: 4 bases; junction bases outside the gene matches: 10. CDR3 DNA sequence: TGTGCCAGCAGCTCCGACCGGACAGGGGAGGGCTATGGCTACACCTTC. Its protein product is CASSSDRTGEGYGYTF.

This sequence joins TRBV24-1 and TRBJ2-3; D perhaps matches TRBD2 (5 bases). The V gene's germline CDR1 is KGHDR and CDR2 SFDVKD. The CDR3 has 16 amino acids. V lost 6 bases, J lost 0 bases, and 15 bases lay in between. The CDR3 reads CATSRSRGTSTDTQYF. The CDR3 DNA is TGTGCCACCAGTCGTTCACGGGGAACTAGCACAGATACGCAGTATTTT.

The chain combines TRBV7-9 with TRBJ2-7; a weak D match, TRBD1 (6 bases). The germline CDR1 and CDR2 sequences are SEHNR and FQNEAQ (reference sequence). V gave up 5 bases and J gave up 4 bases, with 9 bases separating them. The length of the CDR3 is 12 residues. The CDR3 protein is CASSTTGYEQYF. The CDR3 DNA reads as TGTGCCAGCAGCACCACAGGGTACGAGCAGTACTTC.

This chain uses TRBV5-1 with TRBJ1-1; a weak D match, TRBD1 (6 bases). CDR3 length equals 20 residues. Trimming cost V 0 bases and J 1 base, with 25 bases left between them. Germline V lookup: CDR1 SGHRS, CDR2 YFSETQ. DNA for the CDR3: TGCGCCAGCAGCTTGGACCGGACAGCCCGCATGGCATCTAAGAACACTGAAGCTTTCTTT. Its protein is CASSLDRTARMASKNTEAFF. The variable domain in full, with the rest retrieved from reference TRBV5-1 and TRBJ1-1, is KAGVTQTPRYLIKTRGQQVTLSCSPISGHRSVSWYQQTPGQGLQFLFEYFSETQRNKGNFPGRFSGRQFSNSRSEMNVSTLELGDSALYLCASSLDRTARMASKNTEAFFGQGTRLTVV.

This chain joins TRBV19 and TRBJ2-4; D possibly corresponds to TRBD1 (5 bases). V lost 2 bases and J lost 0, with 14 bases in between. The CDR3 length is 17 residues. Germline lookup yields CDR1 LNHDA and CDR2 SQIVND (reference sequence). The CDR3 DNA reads TGTGCCAGTAGTATACTTCAGGGTGGGTTAGCCAAAAACATTCAGTACTTC. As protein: CASSILQGGLAKNIQYF.

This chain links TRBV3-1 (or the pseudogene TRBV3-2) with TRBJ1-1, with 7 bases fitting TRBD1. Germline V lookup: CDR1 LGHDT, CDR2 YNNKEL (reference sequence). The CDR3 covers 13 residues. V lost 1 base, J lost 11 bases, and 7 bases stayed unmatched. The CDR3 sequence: CASSQGDSGLAFF. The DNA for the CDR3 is TGTGCCAGCAGCCAAGGGGACAGCGGGTTGGCTTTCTTT.

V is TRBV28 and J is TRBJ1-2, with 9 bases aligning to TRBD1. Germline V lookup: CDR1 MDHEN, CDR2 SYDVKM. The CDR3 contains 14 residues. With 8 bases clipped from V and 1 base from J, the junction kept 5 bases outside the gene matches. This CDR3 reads CASSTGGDNYGYTF. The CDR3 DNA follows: TGTGCCAGCTCCACAGGGGGCGATAACTATGGCTACACCTTC.

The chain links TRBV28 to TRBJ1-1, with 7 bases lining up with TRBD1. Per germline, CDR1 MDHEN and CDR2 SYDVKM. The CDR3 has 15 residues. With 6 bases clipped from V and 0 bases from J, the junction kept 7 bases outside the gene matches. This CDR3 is CASRNYRGLNTEAFF. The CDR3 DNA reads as TGTGCCAGCAGGAATTACAGGGGCCTGAACACTGAAGCTTTCTTT.

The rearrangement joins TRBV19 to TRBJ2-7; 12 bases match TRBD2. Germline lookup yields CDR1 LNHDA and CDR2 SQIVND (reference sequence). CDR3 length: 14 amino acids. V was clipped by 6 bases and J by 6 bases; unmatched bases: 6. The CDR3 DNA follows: TGTGCCAGTAGCGGACTAGCGGGGAACTCCGAGCAGTACTTC. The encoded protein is CASSGLAGNSEQYF.

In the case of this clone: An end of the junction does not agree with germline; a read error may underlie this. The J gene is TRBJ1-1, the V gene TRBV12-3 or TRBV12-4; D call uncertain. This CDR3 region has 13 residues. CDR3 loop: CASSFRRPTGAFF. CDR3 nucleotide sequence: TGTGCCAGCAGTTTCCGGCGGCCCACTGGAGCTTTCTTT.

The CDR3 is CASSQGPGQGPYNEQFF. The CDR3 DNA follows: TGTGCCAGCAGCCAAGGCCCCGGACAGGGACCCTACAATGAGCAGTTCTTC. The rearrangement links TRBV4-2 to TRBJ2-1; 8 bases fit TRBD1. The CDR3 has 17 residues. The V gene end was trimmed by 1 base and the J gene end by 2 bases; junction bases not matched to a gene: 7. Germline V gives CDR1 LGHNA, CDR2 YNFKEQ.

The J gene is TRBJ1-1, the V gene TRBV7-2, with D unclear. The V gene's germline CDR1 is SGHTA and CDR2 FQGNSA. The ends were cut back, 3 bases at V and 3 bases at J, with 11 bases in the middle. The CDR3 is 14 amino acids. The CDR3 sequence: CASSLGLRDTEAFF. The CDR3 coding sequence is TGTGCCAGCAGCTTGGGCTTGAGGGACACTGAAGCTTTCTTT.

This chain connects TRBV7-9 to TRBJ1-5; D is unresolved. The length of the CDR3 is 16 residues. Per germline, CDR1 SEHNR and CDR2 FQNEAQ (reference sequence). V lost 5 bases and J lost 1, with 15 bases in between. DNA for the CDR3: TGTGCCAGCAGCCCACACCCACAGATAAGCAATCAGCCCCAGCATTTT. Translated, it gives CASSPHPQISNQPQHF.

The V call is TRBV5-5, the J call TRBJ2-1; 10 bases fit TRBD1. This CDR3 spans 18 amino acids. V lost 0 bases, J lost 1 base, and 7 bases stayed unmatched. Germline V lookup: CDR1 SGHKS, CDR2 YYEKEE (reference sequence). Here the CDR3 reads CASSLDWTGGRSYNEQFF. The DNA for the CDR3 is TGTGCCAGCAGCTTGGACTGGACAGGGGGTAGGTCCTACAATGAGCAGTTCTTC.

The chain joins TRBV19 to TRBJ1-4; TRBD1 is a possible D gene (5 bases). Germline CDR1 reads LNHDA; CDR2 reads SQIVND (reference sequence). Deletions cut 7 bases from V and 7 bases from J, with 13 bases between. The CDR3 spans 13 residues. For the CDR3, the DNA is TGTGCCAGTAACGGGGGGGTAGGTGAAAAACTGTTTTTT. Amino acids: CASNGGVGEKLFF.